These T cell receptor beta chains were read from a single sample in a study of blood T cell repertoires in COVID-19. Only in-frame clones appear in the TCRdb table, and some are missing; sequencing was by immunoSEQ multiplex PCR. The table lists 150,000 or so clones, around 83% of them singletons. Source material: peripheral blood. The receptors here all came from an older woman with acute or convalescent COVID-19. The CDR3 runs from the conserved cysteine through the conserved F or W. The order of the fields is D gene, CDR3 length, clone size, J gene, V gene, CDR3 protein, CDR3 DNA. The D gene is left open where the match is weak. Rows may omit the clone size; those that give it use once, few, many or a size class.

>TRBD1|15|few|TRBJ2-3|TRBV2
CASSDRGRGTDTQYF
TGTGCCAGCAGCGACAGGGGGCGAGGCACAGATACGCAGTATTTT
>NA|15|NA|TRBJ1-4|TRBV6-4
CASSEREATNEKLFF
TGTGCCAGCAGTGAACGGGAAGCAACTAATGAAAAACTGTTTTTT
>NA|12|NA|TRBJ1-1|TRBV12-3/TRBV12-4
CASSGTGTEAFF
TGTGCCAGCAGCGGTACAGGGACTGAAGCTTTCTTT
>TRBD1|18|few|TRBJ1-3|TRBV4-2
CASSQDWRQGARGDTIYF
TGTGCCAGCAGCCAAGATTGGAGACAGGGGGCACGGGGTGACACCATATATTTT
>NA|14|once|TRBJ2-2|TRBV20-1
CSASPGHGSGELFF
TGCAGTGCTAGTCCCGGACATGGAAGCGGGGAGCTGTTTTTT
>NA|15|NA|TRBJ2-1|TRBV5-1
CASSGGLALNNEQFF
TGCGCCAGCAGCGGAGGGCTAGCGTTGAACAATGAGCAGTTCTTC
>NA|16|few|TRBJ2-3|TRBV5-1
CASSRGTVGHTDTQYF
TGCGCCAGCAGCCGCGGGACGGTGGGCCATACAGATACGCAGTATTTT
>NA|13|NA|TRBJ2-3|TRBV5-5
CASSQGSADTQYF
TGTGCCAGCAGCCAGGGGTCGGCAGATACGCAGTATTTT
>NA|12|NA|TRBJ2-7|TRBV6-6
CASSYGGFEQYF
TGTGCCAGCAGTTACGGCGGGTTCGAGCAGTACTTC
>NA|15|NA|TRBJ1-5|TRBV30
CAWSRGQTSNQPQHF
TGTGCCTGGAGTAGGGGACAAACTAGCAATCAGCCCCAGCATTTT
>NA|15|NA|TRBJ1-1|TRBV3-1/TRBV3-2
CASSPLAARGTEAFF
TGTGCCAGCAGCCCCCTGGCAGCTAGAGGGACTGAAGCTTTCTTT
>NA|13|NA|TRBJ1-1|TRBV29-1
CSSSRQGNTEAFF
TGCAGCTCGTCACGCCAGGGGAACACTGAAGCTTTCTTT
>NA|19|NA|TRBJ1-1|TRBV9
CASSVVSGGSVTSNTEAFF
TGTGCCAGCAGCGTAGTATCGGGAGGCTCCGTAACCTCGAACACTGAAGCTTTCTTT
>NA|14|NA|TRBJ1-2|TRBV5-1
CASSFYGGVYGYTF
TGCGCCAGCAGCTTCTATGGAGGGGTCTATGGCTACACCTTC
>NA|15|few|TRBJ2-5|TRBV5-1
CASSLFGRGQETQYF
TGCGCCAGCAGCTTGTTTGGTAGGGGGCAAGAGACCCAGTACTTC
>NA|14|NA|TRBJ1-5|TRBV5-1
CASSLGGSNQPQHF
TGCGCCAGCAGCCTTGGGGGGAGCAATCAGCCCCAGCATTTT
>NA|14|NA|TRBJ2-3|TRBV29-1
CSVVGRDGTDTQYF
TGCAGCGTTGTGGGGCGTGACGGCACAGATACGCAGTATTTT
>TRBD1|15|NA|TRBJ2-3|TRBV19
CASSPGQGATDTQYF
TGTGCCAGTTCTCCGGGACAGGGGGCAACAGATACGCAGTATTTT
>NA|14|NA|TRBJ1-3|TRBV6-6
CASSLGSSGNTIYF
TGTGCCAGCAGTTTGGGGAGCTCTGGAAACACCATATATTTT
>NA|12|NA|TRBJ1-6|TRBV18
CASSSDSTTLHF
TGTGCCAGCTCATCGGACAGTACGACCCTCCACTTT
>TRBD1|17|NA|TRBJ1-3|TRBV6-1
CASSEAMRQGMGNTIYF
TGTGCCAGCAGTGAAGCGATGCGACAGGGGATGGGAAACACCATATATTTT
>NA|16|NA|TRBJ1-1|TRBV19
CASSKYTDYWNTEAFF
TGTGCCAGTAGTAAATATACAGATTATTGGAACACTGAAGCTTTCTTT
>TRBD1|15|NA|TRBJ2-1|TRBV5-4
CASSSKDGTDNEQFF
TGTGCCAGCAGCTCGAAGGACGGGACAGACAATGAGCAGTTCTTC
>TRBD1|14|NA|TRBJ2-7|TRBV11-2
CASSPDRVSYEQYF
TGTGCCAGCAGCCCAGACAGGGTCTCCTACGAGCAGTACTTC
>NA|15|NA|TRBJ2-3|TRBV27
CASSHLRQGGDTQYF
TGTGCCAGCAGTCACCTGAGACAGGGAGGAGATACGCAGTATTTT
>NA|15|once|TRBJ2-2|TRBV9
CASSGNRGGTGELFF
TGTGCCAGCAGCGGGAACAGGGGGGGAACCGGGGAGCTGTTTTTT
>NA|16|NA|TRBJ2-5|TRBV4-2
CASSQDVGGTMLTQYF
TGTGCCAGCAGCCAAGATGTTGGCGGCACGATGTTGACCCAGTACTTC
>TRBD1|14|few|TRBJ1-5|TRBV5-5
CASSNAGGNQPQHF
TGTGCCAGCAGCAACGCAGGGGGGAATCAGCCCCAGCATTTT
>TRBD1|15|NA|TRBJ2-1|TRBV5-1
CASSLLGQGYNEQFF
TGCGCCAGCAGCTTGTTAGGACAGGGCTACAATGAGCAGTTCTTC